The source of this T cell receptor (beta chain) is a study of CD8 T cells in Susac syndrome. The authors reverse transcribed roughly 0.5 to 1 ug RNA with random hexamers. MiXCR, applied by TCRdb to the immunoSEQ multiplex PCR reads, yields one record per CDR3 protein. The sample consists of about 52,000 distinct CDR3 sequences, 93% of them appearing once. The CDR3 is 13 residues long. Looked up from germline, CDR1 is MDHEN and CDR2 is SYDVKM. Trimming cost V 2 bases and J 3 bases, with 7 bases left between them. The V gene is TRBV28, the J gene TRBJ1-1; D ambiguous. Specimen: CD8+ T cells from PBMCs. The receptor was derived from a human donor with multiple sclerosis. CDR3 in DNA: TGTGCCAGCAGTTTAAGGCTGCACACTGAAGCTTTCTTT. It specifies CASSLRLHTEAFF.